The rows below give T cell receptor beta chains drawn from one sample of a study of breast tumors, draining lymph nodes, adjacent tissues. Each CDR3 protein is one row after TCRdb ran MiXCR on the multiplex PCR reads. There are around 150,000 distinct CDR3 sequences in the sample; 30% to 35% occur only once, and about 2.5% lies in the top ten. The source material was axillary lymph node tissue. The receptors were gathered from a female donor with breast cancer. Some clones in this sample may be carry-over from other donors' samples. Both conserved end residues are part of each CDR3. Fields, in order: CDR3 DNA, CDR3 protein, D gene, V gene, clone size, J gene. The D gene is left open where the match is weak. Where a row states a size, it is once, few, many or the class of an expanded clone; other rows omit it.

DNA: TGCAGTGCTAGACTAGCTACAGGGTCGCGAGAAAAACTGTTTTTT; CDR3: CSARLATGSREKLFF; D: NA; V: TRBV20-1; size: many; J: TRBJ1-4
DNA: TGCGCCAGCAGCCAAGTTGTACAGGGAAATGAAAAACTGTTTTTT; CDR3: CASSQVVQGNEKLFF; D: NA; V: TRBV4-1; size: many; J: TRBJ1-4
DNA: TGTGCCAGCAGCCAAGGGGCTCAGCCCCAGCATTTT; CDR3: CASSQGAQPQHF; D: NA; V: TRBV12-3/TRBV12-4; size: many; J: TRBJ1-5
DNA: TGTGCCAGCAGCTTAGTGGGGGGTCGGACAGAGACCCAGTACTTC; CDR3: CASSLVGGRTETQYF; D: NA; V: TRBV7-2; size: NA; J: TRBJ2-5
DNA: TGTGCCAGCAGCACGGGACTAGCGGGGGGTCAAGAGACCCAGTACTTC; CDR3: CASSTGLAGGQETQYF; D: TRBD2; V: TRBV9; size: many; J: TRBJ2-5
DNA: TGTGCCAGCATTAACAGGGGTGGGACAGATACGCAGTATTTT; CDR3: CASINRGGTDTQYF; D: TRBD1; V: TRBV28; size: many; J: TRBJ2-3
DNA: TGCGCCAGCAGCTTGGGGGACAGGGGGCTGTCGGGGAATGAAAAACTGTTTTTT; CDR3: CASSLGDRGLSGNEKLFF; D: TRBD1; V: TRBV5-1; size: many; J: TRBJ1-4
DNA: TGTGCCAGTAGTATGGGCAGAAATAGCAATCAGCCCCAGCATTTT; CDR3: CASSMGRNSNQPQHF; D: NA; V: TRBV19; size: many; J: TRBJ1-5
DNA: TGTGCCAGCAGTTATGACAGGGTCGGCTCACCCCTCCACTTT; CDR3: CASSYDRVGSPLHF; D: TRBD1; V: TRBV6-5; size: many; J: TRBJ1-6
DNA: TGCGCCAGCAGTGTTCACTTTACGGTGGGACACTATGGCTACACCTTC; CDR3: CASSVHFTVGHYGYTF; D: NA; V: TRBV10-2; size: many; J: TRBJ1-2
DNA: TGCAGTGCCAGTTCCGGGGGGTACTCCTACAATGAGCAGTCCTTC; CDR3: CSASSGGYSYNEQSF; D: TRBD2; V: TRBV20-1; size: NA; J: TRBJ2-1
DNA: TGCGCCAGCAGCTTGGATCCGACAGGAGGCCCTTCTCCGATGGGAAACACCATATATTTT; CDR3: CASSLDPTGGPSPMGNTIYF; D: NA; V: TRBV5-1; size: many; J: TRBJ1-3
DNA: TGTGCCAGCAGCTTAGAACTAAGCTATGGCTACACCTTC; CDR3: CASSLELSYGYTF; D: NA; V: TRBV7-6; size: many; J: TRBJ1-2